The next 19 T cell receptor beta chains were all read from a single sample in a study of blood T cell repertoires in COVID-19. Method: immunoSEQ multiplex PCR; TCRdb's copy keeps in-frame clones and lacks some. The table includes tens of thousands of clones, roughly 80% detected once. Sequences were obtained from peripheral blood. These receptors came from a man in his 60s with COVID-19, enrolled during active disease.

CDR3 residues: CASSLLEGWIYGYTF. The CDR3, as DNA: TGTGCCAGCAGCTTGCTGGAGGGTTGGATCTATGGCTACACCTTC. The rearrangement joins TRBV5-6 to TRBJ1-2; D remains ambiguous. The V and J ends lost 1 base and 4 bases respectively, with 14 bases between them. The CDR3 is made up of 15 amino acids. The germline V gene has CDR1 SGHDT and CDR2 YYEEEE. Complete variable domain (other parts from reference TRBV5-6 and TRBJ1-2): DAGVTQSPTHLIKTRGQQVTLRCSPKSGHDTVSWYQQALGQGPQFIFQYYEEEERQRGNFPDRFSGHQFPNYSSELNVNALLLGDSALYLCASSLLEGWIYGYTFGSGTRLTVV.

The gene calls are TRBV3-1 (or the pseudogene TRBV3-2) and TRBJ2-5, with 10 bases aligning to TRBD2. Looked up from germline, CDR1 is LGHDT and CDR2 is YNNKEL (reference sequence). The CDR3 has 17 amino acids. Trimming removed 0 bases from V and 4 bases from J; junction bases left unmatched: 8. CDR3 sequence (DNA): TGTGCCAGCAGCCAAGAAGGAGCGGGGGGGCCTTTAGAGACCCAGTACTTC. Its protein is CASSQEGAGGPLETQYF.

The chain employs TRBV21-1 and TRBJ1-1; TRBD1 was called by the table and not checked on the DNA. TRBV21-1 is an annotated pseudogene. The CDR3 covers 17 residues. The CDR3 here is CASSKTSVEGVNTEAFF. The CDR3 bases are TGTGCCAGCAGCAAGACATCCGTGGAAGGGGTGAACACTGAAGCTTTCTTT.

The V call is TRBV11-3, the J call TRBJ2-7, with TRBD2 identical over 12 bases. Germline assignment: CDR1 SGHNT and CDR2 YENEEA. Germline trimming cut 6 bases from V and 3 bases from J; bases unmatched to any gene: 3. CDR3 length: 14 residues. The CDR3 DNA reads TGTGCCAGCAGTAGACTAGCGGGAGACTACGAGCAGTACTTC. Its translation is CASSRLAGDYEQYF.

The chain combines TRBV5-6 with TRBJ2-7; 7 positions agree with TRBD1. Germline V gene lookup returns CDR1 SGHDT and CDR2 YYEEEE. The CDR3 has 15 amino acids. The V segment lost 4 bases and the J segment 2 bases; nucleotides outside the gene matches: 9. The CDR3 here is CASSPRGQSPYEQYF. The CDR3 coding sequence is TGTGCCAGCAGCCCGAGGGGACAGAGCCCCTACGAGCAGTACTTC. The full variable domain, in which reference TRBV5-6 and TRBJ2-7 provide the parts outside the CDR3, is DAGVTQSPTHLIKTRGQQVTLRCSPKSGHDTVSWYQQALGQGPQFIFQYYEEEERQRGNFPDRFSGHQFPNYSSELNVNALLLGDSALYLCASSPRGQSPYEQYFGPGTRLTVT.

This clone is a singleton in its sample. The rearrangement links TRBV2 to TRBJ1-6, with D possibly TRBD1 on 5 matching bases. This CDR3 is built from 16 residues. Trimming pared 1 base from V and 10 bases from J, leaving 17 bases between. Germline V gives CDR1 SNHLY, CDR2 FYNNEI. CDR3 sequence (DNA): TGTGCCAGCAGTGAAGGAGTGCAGGGCAAGGGGTCACCCCTCCACTTT. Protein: CASSEGVQGKGSPLHF.

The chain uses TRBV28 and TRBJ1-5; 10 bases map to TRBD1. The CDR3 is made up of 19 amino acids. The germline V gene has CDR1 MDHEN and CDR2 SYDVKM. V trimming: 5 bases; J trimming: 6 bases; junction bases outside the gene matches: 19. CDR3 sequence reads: CASSRPRVPDRGESQPQHF. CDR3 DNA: TGTGCCAGCAGTCGCCCCCGAGTTCCGGACAGGGGGGAAAGTCAGCCCCAGCATTTT.

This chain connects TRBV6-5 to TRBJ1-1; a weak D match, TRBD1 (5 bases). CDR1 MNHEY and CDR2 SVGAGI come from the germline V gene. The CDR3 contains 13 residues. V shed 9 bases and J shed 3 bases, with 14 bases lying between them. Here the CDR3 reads CASLSRGYTEAFF. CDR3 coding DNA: TGTGCCAGTCTTAGTCGGGGGTACACTGAAGCTTTCTTT.

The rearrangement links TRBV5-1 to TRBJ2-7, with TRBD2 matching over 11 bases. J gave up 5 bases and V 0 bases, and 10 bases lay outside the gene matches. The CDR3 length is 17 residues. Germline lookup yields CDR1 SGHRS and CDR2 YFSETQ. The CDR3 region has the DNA TGCGCCAGCAGCTTGGGCCTCACTAGCGGGGGCGAAAACGAGCAGTACTTC. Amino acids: CASSLGLTSGGENEQYF.

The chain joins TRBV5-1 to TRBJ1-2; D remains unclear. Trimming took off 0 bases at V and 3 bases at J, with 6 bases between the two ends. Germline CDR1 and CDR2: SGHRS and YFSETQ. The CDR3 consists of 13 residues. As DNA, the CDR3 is TGCGCCAGCAGCTTGGTGGAGCACTATGGCTACACCTTC. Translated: CASSLVEHYGYTF. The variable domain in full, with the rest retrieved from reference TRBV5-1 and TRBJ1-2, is KAGVTQTPRYLIKTRGQQVTLSCSPISGHRSVSWYQQTPGQGLQFLFEYFSETQRNKGNFPGRFSGRQFSNSRSEMNVSTLELGDSALYLCASSLVEHYGYTFGSGTRLTVV.

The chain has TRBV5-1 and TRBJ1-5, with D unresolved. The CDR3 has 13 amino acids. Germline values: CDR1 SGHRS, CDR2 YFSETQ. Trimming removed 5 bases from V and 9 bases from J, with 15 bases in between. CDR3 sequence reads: CASSDDTEGPQHF. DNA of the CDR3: TGCGCCAGCAGTGACGATACAGAGGGGCCCCAGCATTTT.

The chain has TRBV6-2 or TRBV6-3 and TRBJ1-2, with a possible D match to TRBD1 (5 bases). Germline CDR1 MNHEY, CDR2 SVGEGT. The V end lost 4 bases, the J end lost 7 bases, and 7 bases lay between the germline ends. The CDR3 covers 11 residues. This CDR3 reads CASSSGFGYTF. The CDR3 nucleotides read TGTGCCAGCAGTTCAGGGTTTGGCTACACCTTC.

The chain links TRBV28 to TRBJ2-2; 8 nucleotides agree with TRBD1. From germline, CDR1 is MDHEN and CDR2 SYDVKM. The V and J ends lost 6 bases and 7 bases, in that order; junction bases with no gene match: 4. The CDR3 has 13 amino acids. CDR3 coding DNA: TGTGCCAGCAGAACGGACAGGGTCGGGGAGCTGTTTTTT. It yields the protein CASRTDRVGELFF.

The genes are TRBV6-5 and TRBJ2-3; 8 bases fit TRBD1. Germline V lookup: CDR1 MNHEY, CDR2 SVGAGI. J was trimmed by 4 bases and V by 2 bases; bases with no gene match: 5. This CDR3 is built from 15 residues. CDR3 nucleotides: TGTGCCAGCAGTTACCCGGACAGGGCCCCAGATACGCAGTATTTT. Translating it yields CASSYPDRAPDTQYF.

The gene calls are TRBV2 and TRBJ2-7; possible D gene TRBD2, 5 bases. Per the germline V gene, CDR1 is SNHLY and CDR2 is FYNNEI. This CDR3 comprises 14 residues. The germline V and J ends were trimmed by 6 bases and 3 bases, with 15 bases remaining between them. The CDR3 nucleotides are TGTGCCAGCAGCGATCGGGGAAATGACTACGAGCAGTACTTC. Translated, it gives CASSDRGNDYEQYF.

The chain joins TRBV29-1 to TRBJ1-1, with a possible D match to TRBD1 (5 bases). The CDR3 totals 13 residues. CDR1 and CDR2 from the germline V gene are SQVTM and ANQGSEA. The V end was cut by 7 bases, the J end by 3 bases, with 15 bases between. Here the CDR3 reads CSARDGGDTEAFF. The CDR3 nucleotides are TGCAGCGCCCGGGACGGCGGGGACACTGAAGCTTTCTTT.

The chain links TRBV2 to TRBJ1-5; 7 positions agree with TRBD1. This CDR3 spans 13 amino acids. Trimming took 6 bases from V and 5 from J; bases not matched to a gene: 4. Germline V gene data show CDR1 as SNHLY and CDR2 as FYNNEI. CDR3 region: CASRGTAHQPQHF. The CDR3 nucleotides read TGTGCCAGCAGGGGGACAGCACATCAGCCCCAGCATTTT.

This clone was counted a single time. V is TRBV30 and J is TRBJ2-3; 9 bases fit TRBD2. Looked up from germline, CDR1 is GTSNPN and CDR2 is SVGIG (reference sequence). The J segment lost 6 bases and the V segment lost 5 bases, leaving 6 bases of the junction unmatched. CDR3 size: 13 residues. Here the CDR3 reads CAWAGGPRDTQYF. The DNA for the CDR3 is TGTGCCTGGGCGGGGGGGCCTAGGGATACGCAGTATTTT.

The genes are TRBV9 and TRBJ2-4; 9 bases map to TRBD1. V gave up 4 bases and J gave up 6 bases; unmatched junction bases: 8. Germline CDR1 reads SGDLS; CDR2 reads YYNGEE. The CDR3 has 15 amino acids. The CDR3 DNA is TGTGCCAGCAGCCCACAGGGACAGGGCAGAAACATTCAGTACTTC. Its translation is CASSPQGQGRNIQYF.